The 19 T cell receptor beta chains listed next were all sequenced from one sample in a study of T cell responses to AZD1222 COVID-19 vaccine. TCRdb's copy holds only in-frame clones and misses some; the assay was immunoSEQ multiplex PCR. This sample yields about 94,000 clones, of which roughly 90% are seen a single time; 9.5% to 13% belongs to the top ten. Source: peripheral blood, taken 28 days after the second AZD1222 dose. The receptor source for this set is an adult who received the AZD1222 COVID-19 vaccine.

V is TRBV7-9 and J is TRBJ2-7, with D tentatively TRBD1 or TRBD2 (5 bases each). The CDR3 length is 11 residues. The V gene lost 4 bases and the J gene lost 6 bases, with 7 bases spanning the gap. CDR1 SEHNR and CDR2 FQNEAQ come from the germline V gene (reference sequence). CDR3 DNA sequence: TGTGCCAGCAGCTCGGGGCCCGAGCAGTACTTC. As protein: CASSSGPEQYF.

This chain links TRBV19 with TRBJ2-2, with 8 bases that match TRBD2. From germline, CDR1 is LNHDA and CDR2 SQIVND (reference sequence). This CDR3 has 17 amino acids. J was trimmed by 4 bases and V by 3 bases; bases with no gene match: 10. The CDR3 here is CASSMPTGGPFTGELFF. CDR3 in DNA: TGTGCCAGTAGTATGCCTACGGGGGGGCCCTTCACCGGGGAGCTGTTTTTT.

V usage is TRBV11-2 and J usage is TRBJ2-5; the match to TRBD2 covers 13 bases. Trimming at V came to 4 bases and at J to 12 bases, leaving 8 bases not matched to a gene. Looked up from germline, CDR1 is SGHAT and CDR2 is FQNNGV. The CDR3 spans 14 residues. CDR3 loop: CASSSYGTSGAEYF. CDR3 sequence (DNA): TGTGCCAGCAGCTCCTACGGGACTAGCGGGGCCGAGTACTTC.

This clone was detected once. This rearrangement joins TRBV5-6 to TRBJ2-3; D remains ambiguous. V lost 5 bases and J lost 1, with 17 bases in between. Germline V gene lookup returns CDR1 SGHDT and CDR2 YYEEEE. CDR3 length equals 16 residues. The CDR3 region has the DNA TGTGCCAGCAGATCGTTAGCCGTCCTCGGCACAGATACGCAGTATTTT. Protein sequence: CASRSLAVLGTDTQYF.

The chain recombines TRBV6-5 with TRBJ2-1; unclear D gene. The CDR3 is 13 amino acids. Trimming cost V 6 bases and J 7 bases, with 13 bases left between them. Germline CDR1 MNHEY, CDR2 SVGAGI. The CDR3 region is CASRELGTNEQFF. As DNA, the CDR3 is TGTGCCAGCAGGGAGCTGGGAACAAATGAGCAGTTCTTC.

V and J are TRBV19 and TRBJ2-3; TRBD2 aligns across 7 bases. Germline CDR1 is LNHDA and CDR2 is SQIVND (reference sequence). V shed 3 bases, J shed 4 bases, and the junction held 7 bases outside the gene matches. The length of the CDR3 is 15 residues. The CDR3 region is CASSIGREWADTQYF. As DNA, the CDR3 is TGTGCCAGTAGTATTGGGCGGGAGTGGGCAGATACGCAGTATTTT.

The J gene is TRBJ1-1, the V gene TRBV4-3; 10 bases agree with TRBD1. After removal of 4 bases from V and 2 bases from J, the junction contained 4 bases not matched to a gene. This CDR3 spans 15 amino acids. Germline CDR1 LGHNA, CDR2 YSLEER. The CDR3 is CASSLGTGDNTEAFF. CDR3 sequence (DNA): TGCGCCAGCAGCCTCGGGACAGGGGATAACACTGAAGCTTTCTTT.

The rearrangement links TRBV5-1 to TRBJ2-6; 12 bases are shared with TRBD1. This CDR3 is built from 17 residues. Trimming removed 5 bases from V and 4 bases from J; junction bases left unmatched: 7. Germline V gene data show CDR1 as SGHRS and CDR2 as YFSETQ. The CDR3 sequence: CASRTGTGGSGANVLTF. DNA for the CDR3: TGCGCCAGCAGAACCGGGACAGGGGGCTCGGGGGCCAACGTCCTGACTTTC.

The chain links TRBV15 to TRBJ2-7, with 7 bases lining up with TRBD1. From germline, CDR1 is LNHNV and CDR2 YYDKDF (reference sequence). With 3 bases clipped from V and 0 bases from J, the junction kept 14 bases outside the gene matches. The CDR3 has 18 residues. The CDR3 DNA sequence: TGTGCCACCAGCAGCCGGTACAGGGGCGCGACCAGCTCCTACGAGCAGTACTTC. Residues: CATSSRYRGATSSYEQYF.

This chain links TRBV6-5 with TRBJ1-1; D may be TRBD1 (6 bases). V was trimmed by 7 bases and J by 1 base, leaving 16 bases between them. This CDR3 region has 15 residues. Per the germline V gene, CDR1 is MNHEY and CDR2 is SVGAGI. CDR3 residues: CASNGGWGRNTEAFF. CDR3 nucleotide sequence: TGTGCCAGCAATGGTGGGTGGGGGCGGAACACTGAAGCTTTCTTT.

V and J are TRBV3-1 (or the pseudogene TRBV3-2) and TRBJ2-3; D not certain. Germline V lookup: CDR1 LGHDT, CDR2 YNNKEL (reference sequence). Trimming removed 3 bases from V and 3 bases from J, with 4 bases in between. The CDR3 has 12 residues. CDR3 amino acids: CASSHLTDTQYF. In nucleotides, the CDR3 is TGTGCCAGCAGCCACTTGACAGATACGCAGTATTTT.

The chain couples TRBV21-1 to TRBJ2-1; the listed D gene, TRBD2, was not tested against the DNA. TRBV21-1 is recorded as a pseudogene. The CDR3 extends over 16 amino acids. This chain's CDR3 is CASSKSSNPICDEQFF. Here the CDR3 DNA reads TGTGCCAGCAGCAAATCCTCTAATCCGATCTGCGATGAGCAGTTCTTC.

The gene calls are TRBV5-1 and TRBJ1-3; unclear D gene. There are 14 residues in the CDR3. V dropped 3 bases and J dropped 0 bases, with 7 bases sitting between them. Germline V gene data show CDR1 as SGHRS and CDR2 as YFSETQ. The CDR3 bases are TGCGCCAGCAGCTCGATAGGCTCTGGAAACACCATATATTTT. Translation: CASSSIGSGNTIYF.

The chain links TRBV29-1 to TRBJ1-1; tentative D call: TRBD1 (5 bases). Germline V lookup: CDR1 SQVTM, CDR2 ANQGSEA. This CDR3 has 14 amino acids. Deletions cut 6 bases from V and 4 bases from J, with 18 bases between. In nucleotides, the CDR3 is TGCAGCGTCGGCGTCTCAGGGTATCTCACTGAAGCTTTCTTT. Protein product: CSVGVSGYLTEAFF.

This clone was observed a single time. The chain recombines TRBV5-8 with TRBJ2-7; D remains ambiguous. CDR3 length: 13 amino acids. The V and J ends lost 0 bases and 7 bases respectively, with 11 bases between them. Germline assignment: CDR1 SGHTS and CDR2 YDEGEE. The CDR3 DNA reads as TGTGCCAGCAGCTTGGGCCTCTACTTTGAGCAGTACTTC. Translated: CASSLGLYFEQYF.

V usage is TRBV10-2 and J usage is TRBJ2-6; 10 bases align to TRBD1. CDR1 and CDR2 from the germline V gene are WSHSY and SAAADI. V trimming: 7 bases; J trimming: 1 base; junction bases outside the gene matches: 7. CDR3 length: 17 amino acids. CDR3 in DNA: TGCGCCAGCACCGCCGGGACAGGGGTGTCTGGGGCCAACGTCCTGACTTTC. Its translation: CASTAGTGVSGANVLTF.

V and J are TRBV30 and TRBJ2-3; D is unresolved. The CDR3 is made up of 14 amino acids. CDR1 is GTSNPN and CDR2 is SVGIG in the germline V gene (reference sequence). Trimming cost V 1 base and J 0 bases, with 8 bases left between them. CDR3 protein: CAWSAGLSTDTQYF. For the CDR3, the DNA is TGTGCCTGGAGTGCTGGGTTAAGCACAGATACGCAGTATTTT.

This clone showed up just once. The genes are TRBV7-8 and TRBJ1-1; D is uncertain. V was clipped by 4 bases and J by 5 bases, with 14 bases between them. The CDR3 loop spans 14 amino acids. Germline assignment: CDR1 SGHVS and CDR2 FQNEAQ. The CDR3, as DNA: TGTGCCAGCAGCTCGCTGGCCACGGGTACTGAAGCTTTCTTT. This sequence encodes CASSSLATGTEAFF.

This chain uses TRBV7-2 with TRBJ2-2; TRBD2 is a possible D gene (5 bases). Germline CDR1 SGHTA, CDR2 FQGNSA. V lost 3 bases and J lost 1, with 9 bases in between. This CDR3 is built from 15 residues. CDR3 DNA: TGTGCCAGCAGCTTTGGACTGATGAACACCGGGGAGCTGTTTTTT. This gives the protein CASSFGLMNTGELFF. Filled out from reference TRBV7-2 and TRBJ2-2, the complete variable domain reads GAGVSQSPSNKVTEKGKDVELRCDPISGHTALYWYRQSLGQGLEFLIYFQGNSAPDKSGLPSDRFSAERTGGSVSTLTIQRTQQEDSAVYLCASSFGLMNTGELFFGEGSRLTVL.